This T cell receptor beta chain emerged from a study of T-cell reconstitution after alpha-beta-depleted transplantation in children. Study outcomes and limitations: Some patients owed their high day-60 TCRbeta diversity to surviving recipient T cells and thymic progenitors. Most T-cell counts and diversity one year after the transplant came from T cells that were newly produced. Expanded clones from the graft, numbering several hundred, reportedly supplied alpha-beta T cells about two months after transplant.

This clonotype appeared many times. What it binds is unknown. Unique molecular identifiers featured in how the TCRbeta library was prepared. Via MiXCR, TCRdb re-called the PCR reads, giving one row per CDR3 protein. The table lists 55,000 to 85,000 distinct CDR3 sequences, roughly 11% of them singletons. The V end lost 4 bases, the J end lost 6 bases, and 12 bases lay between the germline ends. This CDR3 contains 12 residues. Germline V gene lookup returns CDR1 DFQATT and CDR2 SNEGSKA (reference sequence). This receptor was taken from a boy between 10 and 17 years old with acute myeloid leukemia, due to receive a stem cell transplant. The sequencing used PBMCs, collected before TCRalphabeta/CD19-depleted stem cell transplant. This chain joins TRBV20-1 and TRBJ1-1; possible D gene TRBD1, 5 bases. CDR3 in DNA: TGCAGTGCTAACGGGGGGATCGCTGAAGCTTTCTTT. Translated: CSANGGIAEAFF.